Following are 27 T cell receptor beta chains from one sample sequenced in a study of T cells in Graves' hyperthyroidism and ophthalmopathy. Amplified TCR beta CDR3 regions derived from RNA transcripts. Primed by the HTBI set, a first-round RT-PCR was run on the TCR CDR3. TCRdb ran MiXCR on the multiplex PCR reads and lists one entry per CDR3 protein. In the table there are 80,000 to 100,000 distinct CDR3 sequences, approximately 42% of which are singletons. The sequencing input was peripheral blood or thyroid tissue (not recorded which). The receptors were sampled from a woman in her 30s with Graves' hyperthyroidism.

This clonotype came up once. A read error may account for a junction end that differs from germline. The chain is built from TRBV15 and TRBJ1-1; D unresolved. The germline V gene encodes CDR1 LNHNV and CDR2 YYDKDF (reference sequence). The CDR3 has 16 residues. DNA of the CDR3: TGTGCCACCGGTCCCGGGTCGGCGACGTCGAACGCTGAAGCTTTCTTT. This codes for CATGPGSATSNAEAFF.

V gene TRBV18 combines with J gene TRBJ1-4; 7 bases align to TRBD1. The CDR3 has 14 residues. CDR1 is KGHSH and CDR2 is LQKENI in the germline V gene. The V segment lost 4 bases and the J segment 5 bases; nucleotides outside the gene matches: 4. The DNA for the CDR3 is TGTGCCAGCTCACAGGGACAGTTGAATGAAAAACTGTTTTTT. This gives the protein CASSQGQLNEKLFF.

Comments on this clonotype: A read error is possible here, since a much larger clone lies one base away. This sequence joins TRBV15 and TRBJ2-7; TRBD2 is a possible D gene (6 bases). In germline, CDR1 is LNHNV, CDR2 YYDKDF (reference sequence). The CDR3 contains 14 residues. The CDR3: CATSRDLPDYGQYF. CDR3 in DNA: TGTGCCACCAGCAGGGACCTACCGGACTACGGGCAGTACTTC.

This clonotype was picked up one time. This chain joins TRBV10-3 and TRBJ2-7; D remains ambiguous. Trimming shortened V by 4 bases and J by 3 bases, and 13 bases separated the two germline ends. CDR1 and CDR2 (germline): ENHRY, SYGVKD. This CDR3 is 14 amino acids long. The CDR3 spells CAISARVDLYEQYF. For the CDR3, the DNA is TGTGCCATCAGTGCCCGAGTGGATCTCTACGAGCAGTACTTC.

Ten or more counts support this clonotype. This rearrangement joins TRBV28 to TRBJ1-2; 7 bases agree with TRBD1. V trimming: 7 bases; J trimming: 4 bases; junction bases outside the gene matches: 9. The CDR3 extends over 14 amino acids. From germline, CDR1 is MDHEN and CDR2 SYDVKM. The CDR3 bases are TGTGCCAGCACCCCCGGAGACAGGGCCTATGGCTACACCTTC. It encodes CASTPGDRAYGYTF.

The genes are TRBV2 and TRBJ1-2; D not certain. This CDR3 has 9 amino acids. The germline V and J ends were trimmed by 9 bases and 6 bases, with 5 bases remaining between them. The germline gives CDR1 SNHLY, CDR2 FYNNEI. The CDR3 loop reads CARADGYTF. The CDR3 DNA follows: TGTGCCAGGGCCGATGGCTACACCTTC.

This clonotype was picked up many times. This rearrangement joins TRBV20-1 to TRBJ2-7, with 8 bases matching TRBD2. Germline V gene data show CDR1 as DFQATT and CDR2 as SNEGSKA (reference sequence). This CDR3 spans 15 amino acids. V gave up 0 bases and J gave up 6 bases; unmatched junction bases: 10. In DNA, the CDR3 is TGCAGTGCTAGAGATCACCAGCGGGAGCTTCTCGAGCAGTACTTC. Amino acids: CSARDHQRELLEQYF.

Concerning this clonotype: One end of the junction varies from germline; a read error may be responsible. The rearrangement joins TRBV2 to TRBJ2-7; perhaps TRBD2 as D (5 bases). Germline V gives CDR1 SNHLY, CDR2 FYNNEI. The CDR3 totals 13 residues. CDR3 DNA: TGTGCCGGCAGGAGCCTAGGGAGCTACGAGCAGTACTTC. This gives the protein CAGRSLGSYEQYF.

The CDR3 spells CASHGQGGGREDTQYF. The CDR3 nucleotides are TGTGCCAGCCACGGACAGGGGGGCGGGAGGGAAGATACGCAGTATTTT. The V gene is TRBV19, the J gene TRBJ2-3; D is possibly TRBD1 (10 bases). CDR1 and CDR2 (germline): LNHDA, SQIVND (reference sequence). The ends were cut back, 9 bases at V and 5 bases at J, with 24 bases in the middle. This CDR3 contains 16 residues.

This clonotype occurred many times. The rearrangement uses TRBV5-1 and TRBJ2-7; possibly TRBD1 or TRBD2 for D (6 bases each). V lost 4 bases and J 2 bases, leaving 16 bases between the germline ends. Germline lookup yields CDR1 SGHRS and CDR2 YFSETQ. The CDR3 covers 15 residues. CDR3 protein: CASSPAGGVAYEQYF. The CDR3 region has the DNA TGCGCCAGCAGCCCCGCCGGGGGCGTCGCCTACGAGCAGTACTTC.

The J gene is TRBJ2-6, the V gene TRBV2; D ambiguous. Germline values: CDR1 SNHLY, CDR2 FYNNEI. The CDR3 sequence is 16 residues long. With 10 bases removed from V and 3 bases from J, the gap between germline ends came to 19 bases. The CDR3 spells CATSRADGYGANVLTF. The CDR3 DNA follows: TGTGCCACCAGCAGAGCTGACGGGTATGGGGCCAACGTCCTGACTTTC.

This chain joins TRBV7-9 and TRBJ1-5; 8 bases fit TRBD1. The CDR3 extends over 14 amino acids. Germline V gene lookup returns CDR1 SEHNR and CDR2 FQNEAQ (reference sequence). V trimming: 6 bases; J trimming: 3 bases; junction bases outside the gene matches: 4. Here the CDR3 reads CASSGQGANQPQHF. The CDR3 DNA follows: TGTGCCAGCAGTGGGCAGGGGGCCAATCAGCCCCAGCATTTT.

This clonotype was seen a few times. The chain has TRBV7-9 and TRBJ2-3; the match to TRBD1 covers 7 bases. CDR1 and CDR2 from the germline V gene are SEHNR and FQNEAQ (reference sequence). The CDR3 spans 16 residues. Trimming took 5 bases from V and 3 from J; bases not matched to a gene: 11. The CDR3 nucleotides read TGTGCCAGCAGCACAGGGGAGTCCTGGCAAACAGATACGCAGTATTTT. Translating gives CASSTGESWQTDTQYF.

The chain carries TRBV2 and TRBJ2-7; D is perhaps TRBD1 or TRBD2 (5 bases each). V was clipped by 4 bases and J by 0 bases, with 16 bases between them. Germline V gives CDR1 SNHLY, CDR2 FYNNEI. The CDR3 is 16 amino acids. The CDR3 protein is CASSVSGTSSSYEQYF. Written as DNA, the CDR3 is TGTGCCAGCAGTGTCTCCGGGACGTCAAGCTCCTACGAGCAGTACTTC.

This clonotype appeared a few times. CDR3 bases: TGTGCCAGCAGCTTATTCGGGACTGAAGAGCAGTACTTC. It encodes CASSLFGTEEQYF. The chain couples TRBV7-3 to TRBJ2-7; possible D gene TRBD2, 6 bases. This CDR3 comprises 13 residues. Germline lookup yields CDR1 SGHTA and CDR2 FQGTGA. Trimming removed 2 bases at V and 7 bases at J, with 12 bases between. Supplemented by reference TRBV7-3 and TRBJ2-7, the full variable domain reads GAGVSQTPSNKVTEKGKYVELRCDPISGHTALYWYRQSLGQGPEFLIYFQGTGAADDSGLPNDRFFAVRPEGSVSTLKIQRTERGDSAVYLCASSLFGTEEQYFGPGTRLTVT.

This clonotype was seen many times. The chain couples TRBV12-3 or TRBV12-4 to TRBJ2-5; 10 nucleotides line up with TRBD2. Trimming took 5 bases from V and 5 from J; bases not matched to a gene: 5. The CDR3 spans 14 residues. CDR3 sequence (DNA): TGTGCCAGCAGTCCCACGACTAGCGGGGAGACCCAGTACTTC. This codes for CASSPTTSGETQYF.

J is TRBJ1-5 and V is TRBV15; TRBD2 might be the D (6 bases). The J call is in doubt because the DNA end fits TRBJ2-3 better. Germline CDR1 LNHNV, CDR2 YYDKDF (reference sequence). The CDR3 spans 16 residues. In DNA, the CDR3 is TGTGCCACCAGCAGCGGCGGGGATCCGGGCAATCAGCCCCAGTATTTT. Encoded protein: CATSSGGDPGNQPQYF.

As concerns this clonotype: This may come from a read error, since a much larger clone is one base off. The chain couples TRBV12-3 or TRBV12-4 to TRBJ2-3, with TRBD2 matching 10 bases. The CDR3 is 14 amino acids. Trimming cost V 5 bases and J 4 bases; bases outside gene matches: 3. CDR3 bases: TGTGCCAGCAGTGAACTAGCGGGGTCAGATACGCAGTATTTT. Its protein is CASSELAGSDTQYF.

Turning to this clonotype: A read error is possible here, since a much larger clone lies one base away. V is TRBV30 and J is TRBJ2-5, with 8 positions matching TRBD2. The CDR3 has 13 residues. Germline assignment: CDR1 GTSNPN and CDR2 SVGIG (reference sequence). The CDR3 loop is CAWRQAGVEAQYF. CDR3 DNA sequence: TGTGCCTGGAGACAAGCGGGAGTAGAGGCCCAGTACTTC.

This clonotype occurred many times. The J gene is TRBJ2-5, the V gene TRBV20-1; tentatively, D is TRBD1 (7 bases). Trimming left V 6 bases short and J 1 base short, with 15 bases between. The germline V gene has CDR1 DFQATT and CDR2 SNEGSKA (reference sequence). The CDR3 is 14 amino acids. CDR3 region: CSATAGGFQETQYF. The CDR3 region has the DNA TGCAGTGCCACGGCAGGGGGGTTCCAAGAGACCCAGTACTTC.

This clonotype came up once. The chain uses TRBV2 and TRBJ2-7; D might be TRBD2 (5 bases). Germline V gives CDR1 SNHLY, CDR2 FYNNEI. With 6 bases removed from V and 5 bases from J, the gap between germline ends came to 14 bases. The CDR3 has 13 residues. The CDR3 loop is CASRARRADEQYF. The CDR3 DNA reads TGTGCCAGCAGAGCCCGGCGGGCGGACGAGCAGTACTTC.

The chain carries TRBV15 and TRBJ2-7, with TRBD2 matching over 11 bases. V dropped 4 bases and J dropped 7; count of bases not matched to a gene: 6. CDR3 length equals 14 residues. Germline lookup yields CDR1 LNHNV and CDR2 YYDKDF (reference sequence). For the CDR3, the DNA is TGTGCCACCAGCACGGGACTAGCGGACGGGGAGCAGTACTTC. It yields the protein CATSTGLADGEQYF.

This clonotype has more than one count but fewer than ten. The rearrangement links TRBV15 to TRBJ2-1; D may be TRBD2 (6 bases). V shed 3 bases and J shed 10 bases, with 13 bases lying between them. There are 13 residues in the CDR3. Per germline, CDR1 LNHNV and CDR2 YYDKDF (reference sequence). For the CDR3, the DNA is TGTGCCACCAGCAGGGCCTCTGGGGGGGAGCAGTTCTTC. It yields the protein CATSRASGGEQFF.

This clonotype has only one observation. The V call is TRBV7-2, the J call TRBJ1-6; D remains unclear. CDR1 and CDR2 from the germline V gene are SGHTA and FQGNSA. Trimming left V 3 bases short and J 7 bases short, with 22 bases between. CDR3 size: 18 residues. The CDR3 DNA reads TGTGCCAGCAGCTTGGCCCCTCTTGTGACGGTTTTAAATTCACCCCTCCACTTT. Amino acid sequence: CASSLAPLVTVLNSPLHF.

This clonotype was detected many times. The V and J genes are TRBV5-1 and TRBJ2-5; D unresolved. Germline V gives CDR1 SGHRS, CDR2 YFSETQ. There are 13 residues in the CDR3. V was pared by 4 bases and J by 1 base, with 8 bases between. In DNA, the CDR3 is TGCGCCAGCAGCCCGGGCTCCCAAGAGACCCAGTACTTC. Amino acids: CASSPGSQETQYF.

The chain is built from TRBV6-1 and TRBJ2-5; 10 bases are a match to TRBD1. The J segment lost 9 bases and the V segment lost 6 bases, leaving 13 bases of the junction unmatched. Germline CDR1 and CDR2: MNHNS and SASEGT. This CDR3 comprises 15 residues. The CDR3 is CASSPMGQGNQPQYF. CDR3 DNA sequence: TGTGCCAGCAGCCCGATGGGACAGGGGAATCAGCCCCAGTACTTC.

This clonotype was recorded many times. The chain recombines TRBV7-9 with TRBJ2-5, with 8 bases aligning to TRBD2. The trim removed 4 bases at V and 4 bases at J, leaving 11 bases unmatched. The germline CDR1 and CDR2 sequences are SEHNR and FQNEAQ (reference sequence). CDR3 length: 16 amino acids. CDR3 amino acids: CASSSASGSVGETQYF. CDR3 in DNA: TGTGCCAGCAGCTCAGCAAGCGGGAGTGTGGGAGAGACCCAGTACTTC.